Below, 10 T cell receptor beta chains from the same sample are listed, as sequenced in a study of cytomegalovirus exposure and HLA in healthy donors. Primers for the PCR totalled 60 Vbeta and 13 Jbeta. Assay used: immunoSEQ multiplex PCR; TCRdb lists only in-frame clones, some missing. The table lists about 130,000 clones, around 83% of them singletons. Sequenced sample: PBMCs. The receptors stem from a human donor in good health.

This clone occurred once. The junction shows a germline mismatch at one end, possibly a read error. The chain employs TRBV19 and TRBJ1-6; D remains ambiguous. Looked up from germline, CDR1 is LNHDA and CDR2 is SQIVND (reference sequence). The CDR3 length is 15 residues. The CDR3 DNA is TGTGCCAGTAGCACGACACCCTCCTATGATTCACCCCTCCGCTTT. Its protein is CASSTTPSYDSPLRF.

The rearrangement joins TRBV10-3 to TRBJ2-3, with 9 bases that match TRBD1. The CDR3 is 14 residues long. Per germline, CDR1 ENHRY and CDR2 SYGVKD. After removal of 11 bases from V and 1 base from J, the junction contained 7 bases not matched to a gene. The CDR3 DNA sequence: TGTGCCTCGAGACAGGGGGGCGGCACAGATACGCAGTATTTT. Translation gives CASRQGGGTDTQYF.

V and J are TRBV18 and TRBJ1-1, with unresolved D. In germline, CDR1 is KGHSH, CDR2 LQKENI. This CDR3 comprises 12 residues. The V and J ends lost 6 bases and 4 bases respectively, with 9 bases between them. CDR3 sequence reads: CASSPTGTEAFF. Here the CDR3 DNA reads TGTGCCAGCTCCCCCACGGGCACTGAAGCTTTCTTT. The full variable domain, its missing parts supplied by reference TRBV18 and TRBJ1-1, is NAGVMQNPRHLVRRRGQEARLRCSPMKGHSHVYWYRQLPEEGLKFMVYLQKENIIDESGMPKERFSAEFPKEGPSILRIQQVVRGDSAAYFCASSPTGTEAFFGQGTRLTVV.

The V call is TRBV5-6, the J call TRBJ2-7; no firm D call. The CDR3 runs to 14 residues. The germline CDR1 and CDR2 sequences are SGHDT and YYEEEE. V was trimmed by 3 bases and J by 3 bases, leaving 13 bases between them. As DNA, the CDR3 is TGTGCCAGCAGCTCCCGACACCTTAGCTACGAGCAGTACTTC. It codes for CASSSRHLSYEQYF.

The chain is built from TRBV6-1 and TRBJ1-2; D is possibly TRBD1 (5 bases). V was trimmed by 3 bases and J by 8 bases, leaving 19 bases between them. The germline V gene encodes CDR1 MNHNS and CDR2 SASEGT. This CDR3 contains 15 residues. The CDR3, as DNA: TGTGCCAGCAGTGACACCCCACAGGCTTTAGACGGCTACACCTTC. This sequence encodes CASSDTPQALDGYTF.

The chain employs TRBV27 and TRBJ1-2; 7 positions match TRBD1. Germline V gives CDR1 MNHEY, CDR2 SMNVEV (reference sequence). This CDR3 has 13 amino acids. V was pared by 7 bases and J by 5 bases, with 7 bases of the junction left unmatched. The CDR3, as DNA: TGTGCCAGCAAACCTTCAGGGGGGTATGGCTACACCTTC. It is translated as CASKPSGGYGYTF.

V gene TRBV6-5 combines with J gene TRBJ1-4; perhaps TRBD1 as D (6 bases). V was cut by 6 bases and J by 3 bases, with 14 bases left in between. CDR1 MNHEY and CDR2 SVGAGI come from the germline V gene. The CDR3 length is 15 residues. CDR3 region: CASRGAGASNEKLFF. Here the CDR3 DNA reads TGTGCCAGCAGGGGGGCCGGGGCTTCTAATGAAAAACTGTTTTTT.

This clone appeared a few times. The genes are TRBV2 and TRBJ1-1, with D hard to call. The CDR3 contains 10 residues. Germline CDR1 reads SNHLY; CDR2 reads FYNNEI. Trimming removed 4 bases from V and 7 bases from J, with 4 bases in between. In DNA, the CDR3 is TGTGCCAGCAGTGCAGGTGAAGCTTTCTTT. Translation gives CASSAGEAFF. The variable domain in full, with the rest retrieved from reference TRBV2 and TRBJ1-1, is EPEVTQTPSHQVTQMGQEVILRCVPISNHLYFYWYRQILGQKVEFLVSFYNNEISEKSEIFDDQFSVERPDGSNFTLKIRSTKLEDSAMYFCASSAGEAFFGQGTRLTVV.

The chain employs TRBV2 and TRBJ1-1; TRBD1 might be the D (5 bases). V lost 7 bases, J lost 2 bases, and 14 bases lay in between. The CDR3 contains 14 residues. Looked up from germline, CDR1 is SNHLY and CDR2 is FYNNEI. The CDR3 spells CASTPDTTNTEAFF. CDR3 bases: TGTGCCAGCACCCCGGACACCACTAACACTGAAGCTTTCTTT. The variable domain in full, with the rest retrieved from reference TRBV2 and TRBJ1-1, is EPEVTQTPSHQVTQMGQEVILRCVPISNHLYFYWYRQILGQKVEFLVSFYNNEISEKSEIFDDQFSVERPDGSNFTLKIRSTKLEDSAMYFCASTPDTTNTEAFFGQGTRLTVV.

The CDR3 reads CASSFAPRLAGNYEQYF. The DNA for the CDR3 is TGCGCCAGCAGCTTCGCACCCAGACTAGCGGGGAACTACGAGCAGTACTTC. This sequence joins TRBV5-1 and TRBJ2-7, with 11 bases matching TRBD2. CDR1 and CDR2 from the germline V gene are SGHRS and YFSETQ. This CDR3 contains 17 residues. J gave up 3 bases and V 2 bases, and 10 bases lay outside the gene matches.